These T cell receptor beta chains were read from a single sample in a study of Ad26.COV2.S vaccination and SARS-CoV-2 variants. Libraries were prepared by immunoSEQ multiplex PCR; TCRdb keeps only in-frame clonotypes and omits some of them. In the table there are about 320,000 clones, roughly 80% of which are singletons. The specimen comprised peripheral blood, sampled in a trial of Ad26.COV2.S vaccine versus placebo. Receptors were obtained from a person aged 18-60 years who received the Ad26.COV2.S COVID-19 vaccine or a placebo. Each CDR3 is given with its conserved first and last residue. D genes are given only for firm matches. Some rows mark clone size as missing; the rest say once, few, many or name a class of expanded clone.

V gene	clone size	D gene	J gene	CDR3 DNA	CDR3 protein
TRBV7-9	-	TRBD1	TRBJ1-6	TGTGCCAGCAGCTCGGGACAGCTAAATTCACCCCTCCACTTT	CASSSGQLNSPLHF
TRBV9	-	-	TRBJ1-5	TGTGCCAGCCAGGATGGTGGGGTCCCTAGCAATCAGCCCCAGCATTTT	CASQDGGVPSNQPQHF
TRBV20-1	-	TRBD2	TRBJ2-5	TGCAGTGCTAGTGGCGGGGGGGCCGAGACCCAGTACTTC	CSASGGGAETQYF
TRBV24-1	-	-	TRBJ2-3	TGTGCCACCAGTGATCAGTTGAGCACAGATACGCAGTATTTT	CATSDQLSTDTQYF
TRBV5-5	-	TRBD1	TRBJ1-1	TGTGCCAGCAGCCCGATTGGACAGGTTTCTGAAGCTTTCTTT	CASSPIGQVSEAFF
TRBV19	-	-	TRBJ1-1	TGTGCCAGTAGTACGGGGGACTTGAAGAACACTGAAGCTTTCTTT	CASSTGDLKNTEAFF
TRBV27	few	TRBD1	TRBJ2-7	TGTGCCAGCAGTTTGAACAGGGGCAACGAGCAGTACTTC	CASSLNRGNEQYF
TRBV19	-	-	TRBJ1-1	TGTGCCAGTAGTATCTTTGGGGGTGAAGCTTTCTTT	CASSIFGGEAFF
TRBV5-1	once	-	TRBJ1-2	TGCGCCAGCAGCGGGCGGGACGGACGTTATGGCTACACCTTC	CASSGRDGRYGYTF
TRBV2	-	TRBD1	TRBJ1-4	TGTGCCAGCAGGGAGGGGGCAAGTGAAAAACTGTTTTTT	CASREGASEKLFF
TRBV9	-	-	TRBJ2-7	TGTGCCAGCAGCGTAGGTGTAGGAGATCCGCAGTACTTC	CASSVGVGDPQYF
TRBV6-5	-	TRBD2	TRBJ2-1	TGTGCCAGCAGCGAGGGACTAGCGAATTCCAATGAGCAGTTCTTC	CASSEGLANSNEQFF
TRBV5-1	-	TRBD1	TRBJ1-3	TGCGCCAGCAGCCATCTCGGGACAGGGGCTATCTCTGGAAACACCATATATTTT	CASSHLGTGAISGNTIYF
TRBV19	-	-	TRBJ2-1	TGTGCCAGTAGTATAGGCCCAGGATCCGGGAATGAGCAGTTCTTC	CASSIGPGSGNEQFF
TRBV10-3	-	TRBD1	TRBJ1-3	TGTGCCATCAGGGGACAGGGTCAATCCGGAAACACCATATATTTT	CAIRGQGQSGNTIYF
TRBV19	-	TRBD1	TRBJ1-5	TGTGCCAGTAGTGTATGGGACAGGGGCTGGCAGCCCCAGCATTTT	CASSVWDRGWQPQHF
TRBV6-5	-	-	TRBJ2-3	TGTGCCAGCAGTCCTACCGGGCTAGATACGCAGTATTTT	CASSPTGLDTQYF
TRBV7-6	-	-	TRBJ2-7	TGTGCCAGCAGCTTAGCGGCAGGGGGGACCGGGAGCTCCTACGAGCAGTACTTC	CASSLAAGGTGSSYEQYF
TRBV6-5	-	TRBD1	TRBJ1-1	TGTGCCAGCAGTCGCTTCCGACAGGGGGGTTCTGAAGCTTTCTTT	CASSRFRQGGSEAFF
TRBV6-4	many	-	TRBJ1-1	TGTGCCAGCCGGGGCACTGAAGCTTTCTTT	CASRGTEAFF
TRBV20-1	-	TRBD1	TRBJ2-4	TGCAGTGCTAGTGTGACAGGGGGCATGGTCATTCAGTACTTC	CSASVTGGMVIQYF
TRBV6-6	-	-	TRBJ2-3	TGTGCCAGCATCCATGGGGGGGCTACAGATACGCAGTATTTT	CASIHGGATDTQYF
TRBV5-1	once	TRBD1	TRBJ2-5	TGCGCCAGCAGCCCCCGACAGGGGGGGAAGACCCAGTACTTC	CASSPRQGGKTQYF
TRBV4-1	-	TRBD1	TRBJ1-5	TGCGCCAGCAGCCGGACGACAGGGGTAGACGGTCAGCCCCAGCATTTT	CASSRTTGVDGQPQHF
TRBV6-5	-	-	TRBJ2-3	TGTGCCAGCAGGACGCGGGATACGCAGTATTTT	CASRTRDTQYF
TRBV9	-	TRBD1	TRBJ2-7	TGTGCCAGCAGCACGGACAGGGGTCCCTACGAGCAGTACTTC	CASSTDRGPYEQYF
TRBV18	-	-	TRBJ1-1	TGTGCCAGCTCACCGGGGGTGTACAGGAACACTGAAGCTTTCTTT	CASSPGVYRNTEAFF
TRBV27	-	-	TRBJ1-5	TGTGCCAGCAGCCCCGTCTCAGGGAGTTACAATCAGCCCCAGCATTTT	CASSPVSGSYNQPQHF
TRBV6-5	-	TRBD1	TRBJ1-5	TGTGCCAGCAGTAGACAGGGGAATCGGTATCAGCCCCAGCATTTT	CASSRQGNRYQPQHF
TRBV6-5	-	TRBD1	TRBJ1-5	TGTGCCAGCCGCCGAAGGGAGGGGGCATATCAGCCCCAGCATTTT	CASRRREGAYQPQHF
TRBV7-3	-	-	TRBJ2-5	TGTGCCAGCAGCAACTACGAGGGGGAGACCCAGTACTTC	CASSNYEGETQYF
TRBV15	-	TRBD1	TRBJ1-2	TGTGCCACCAGCAGAGATGTCGGGGGACAGAGGAACTATGGCTACACCTTC	CATSRDVGGQRNYGYTF
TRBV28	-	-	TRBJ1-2	TGTGCCAGCTGGGGCAGCCCCAAAATAGGGCATGGCTACACCTTC	CASWGSPKIGHGYTF
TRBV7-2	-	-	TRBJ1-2	TGTGCCAGCAGCCCACCCCCCCTCACAGGGAGCCATGGCTACACCTTC	CASSPPPLTGSHGYTF
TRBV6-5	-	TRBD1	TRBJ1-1	TGTGCCAGCACCGACCAACAGGGGACTCCAGCTTTCTTT	CASTDQQGTPAFF
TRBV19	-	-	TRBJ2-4	TGTGCCAGTATGACGGGACTGCAAGCCAAAAACATTCAGTACTTC	CASMTGLQAKNIQYF
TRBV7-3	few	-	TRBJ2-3	TGTGCCAGCAGCTTAATAGCGAGTCGCACAGATACGCAGTATTTT	CASSLIASRTDTQYF
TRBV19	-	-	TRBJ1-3	TGTGCCAGTAGTATCCGGGCCATCAGGGGATTCGGAAACACCATATATTTT	CASSIRAIRGFGNTIYF
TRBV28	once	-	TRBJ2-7	TGTGCCAGCAGTTTAAAACCAGCCTACGAGCAGTACTTC	CASSLKPAYEQYF
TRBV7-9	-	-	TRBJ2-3	TGTGCCAGCAGCTTAGCGGTGGGAGCGAGCACAGATACGCAGTATTTT	CASSLAVGASTDTQYF
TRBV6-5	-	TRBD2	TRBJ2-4	TGTGCCAGCAGTTCCTACCGGGGGGGAGCCGCAGACATTCAGTACTTC	CASSSYRGGAADIQYF
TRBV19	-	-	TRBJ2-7	TGTGCCAGTAGTACAAACAGGGAGGGCGAGCAGTACTTC	CASSTNREGEQYF
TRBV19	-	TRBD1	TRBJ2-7	TGTGCCAGTAGTACGGGGACAGCACGCTACGAGCAGTACTTC	CASSTGTARYEQYF
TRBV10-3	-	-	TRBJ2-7	TGTGCCATCACGGGCGGGACCTACGAGCAGTACTTC	CAITGGTYEQYF
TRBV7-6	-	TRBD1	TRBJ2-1	TGTGCCAGCAGCTTAGTGCAGGGGACAGGGTTTTTCAGCTCCTACAATGAGCAGTTCTTC	CASSLVQGTGFFSSYNEQFF
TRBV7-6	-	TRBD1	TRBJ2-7	TGTGCCAGCAGTTCCAGGGGGCGGCCAATTGGAGAGCAGTACTTC	CASSSRGRPIGEQYF
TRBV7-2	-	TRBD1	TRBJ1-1	TGTGCCAGCAGAACTAGGACAGGGGGCACTGAAGCTTTCTTT	CASRTRTGGTEAFF
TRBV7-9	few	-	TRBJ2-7	TGTGCCAGCAGCTTAGTAGTGGTGGGATCCTACGAGCAGTACTTC	CASSLVVVGSYEQYF
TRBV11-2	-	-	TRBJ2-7	TGTGCCAGCAGCTTGTCCCCTGTCGGCGGATTCTACGAGCAGTACTTC	CASSLSPVGGFYEQYF
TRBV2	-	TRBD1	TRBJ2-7	TGTGCCAGCCTCGGACAGGGGGCGGGTGAGCAGTACTTC	CASLGQGAGEQYF
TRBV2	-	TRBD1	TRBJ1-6	TGTGCCAGCACCGAAGGATCAGGGGGGTATTCACCCCTCCACTTT	CASTEGSGGYSPLHF
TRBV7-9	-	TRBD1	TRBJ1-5	TGTGCCAGCAGCCCTACCGGGACAGGGGGCGTCAATCAGCCCCAGCATTTT	CASSPTGTGGVNQPQHF
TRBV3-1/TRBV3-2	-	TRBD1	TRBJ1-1	TGTGCCAGCAGCCAAGATCCCCGGACTACAGGGGGTGTCACTGAAGCTTTCTTT	CASSQDPRTTGGVTEAFF
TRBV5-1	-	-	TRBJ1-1	TGCGCCAGCAGCATCAGGGATGCAGTTGAAGCTTTCTTT	CASSIRDAVEAFF
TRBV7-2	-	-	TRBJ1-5	TGTGCCAGCAGCTTAAGGCAGGCTCAGCCCCAGCATTTT	CASSLRQAQPQHF
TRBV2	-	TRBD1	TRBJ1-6	TGTGCCAGCAGCCGACAGGGGGCAGGTAATTCACCCCTCCACTTT	CASSRQGAGNSPLHF
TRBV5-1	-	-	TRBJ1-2	TGCGCCAGCAGCTTGGATGTGGCAGCGGCGGATGGCTACACCTTC	CASSLDVAAADGYTF